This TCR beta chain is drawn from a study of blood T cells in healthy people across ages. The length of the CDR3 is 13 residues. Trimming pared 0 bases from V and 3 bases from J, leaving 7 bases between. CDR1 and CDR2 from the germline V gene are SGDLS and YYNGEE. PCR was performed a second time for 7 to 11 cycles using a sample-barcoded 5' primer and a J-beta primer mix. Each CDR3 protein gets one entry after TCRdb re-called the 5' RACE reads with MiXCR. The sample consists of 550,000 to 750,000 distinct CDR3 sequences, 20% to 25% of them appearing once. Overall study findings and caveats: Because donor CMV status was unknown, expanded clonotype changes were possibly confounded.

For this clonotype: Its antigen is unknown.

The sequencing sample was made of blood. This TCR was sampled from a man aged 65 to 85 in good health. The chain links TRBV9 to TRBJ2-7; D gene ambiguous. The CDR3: CASSVDEFYEQYF. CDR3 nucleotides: TGTGCCAGCAGCGTAGACGAATTCTACGAGCAGTACTTC.